A single sample is the source of the 21 T cell receptor beta chains below, sequenced in a study of blood T cell repertoires in COVID-19. Assay used: immunoSEQ multiplex PCR; TCRdb lists only in-frame clones, some missing. The sample holds about 170,000 clones, around four fifths seen once. The sample comprised peripheral blood. The source is a woman of 80 years or more with COVID-19, enrolled during active disease.

The J gene is TRBJ2-5, the V gene TRBV5-4; tentatively, D is TRBD2 (5 bases). CDR3 length: 14 residues. CDR1 is SGHNT and CDR2 is YYREEE in the germline V gene (reference sequence). V was cut by 1 base and J by 5 bases, with 12 bases left in between. The CDR3, as DNA: TGTGCCAGCAGCTTGTTGGAGGCCATTGAGACCCAGTACTTC. This codes for CASSLLEAIETQYF.

The chain recombines TRBV7-3 with TRBJ1-2; TRBD1 matches 7 bases. The V and J ends lost 5 bases and 8 bases, in that order; junction bases with no gene match: 8. The CDR3 totals 13 residues. The V gene's germline CDR1 is SGHTA and CDR2 FQGTGA. CDR3 sequence (DNA): TGTGCCAGCAGCCCCGACAGGGAGAGGGGCTACACCTTC. This gives the protein CASSPDRERGYTF. Together with reference TRBV7-3 and TRBJ1-2, the CDR3 gives the full variable domain: GAGVSQTPSNKVTEKGKYVELRCDPISGHTALYWYRQSLGQGPEFLIYFQGTGAADDSGLPNDRFFAVRPEGSVSTLKIQRTERGDSAVYLCASSPDRERGYTFGSGTRLTVV.

The rearrangement uses TRBV4-1 and TRBJ2-7; 10 bases are a match to TRBD1. The CDR3 has 14 residues. V trimming: 4 bases; J trimming: 3 bases; junction bases outside the gene matches: 3. CDR1 is MGHRA and CDR2 is YSYEKL in the germline V gene. The CDR3 here is CASSPDRGLYEQYF. CDR3 in DNA: TGCGCCAGCAGCCCCGACAGGGGGCTCTACGAGCAGTACTTC.

V is TRBV7-2 and J is TRBJ2-7; 7 nucleotides agree with TRBD2. Unmatched junction bases numbered 8, after V lost 3 bases and J lost 6 bases. This CDR3 contains 14 residues. CDR1 SGHTA and CDR2 FQGNSA come from the germline V gene. The CDR3 region has the DNA TGTGCCAGCAGCTTCGGGGGACTATCGCGCGAGCAGTACTTC. Protein product: CASSFGGLSREQYF.

The CDR3 sequence is CASSIHGNQPQHF. DNA of the CDR3: TGTGCCAGCTCAATCCATGGCAATCAGCCCCAGCATTTT. The chain employs TRBV18 and TRBJ1-5, with D uncertain. Trimming took 5 bases from V and 2 from J, leaving 7 bases between them. The CDR3 spans 13 residues. Germline V CDR1 and CDR2: KGHSH, LQKENI.

This clone was seen more than once but under ten times. The chain is built from TRBV9 and TRBJ2-1; TRBD1 agrees at 7 bases. The CDR3 has 14 residues. Germline trimming cut 4 bases from V and 3 bases from J; bases unmatched to any gene: 4. The V gene's germline CDR1 is SGDLS and CDR2 YYNGEE. CDR3 in DNA: TGTGCCAGCAGCTTTGACAGGGTCTACAATGAGCAGTTCTTC. This codes for CASSFDRVYNEQFF.

V gene TRBV5-8 combines with J gene TRBJ1-5; D may be TRBD1 (6 bases). Trimming removed 5 bases from V and 0 bases from J, with 9 bases in between. Germline CDR1 and CDR2: SGHTS and YDEGEE. The CDR3 runs 14 residues. Here the CDR3 reads CASRTGFSNQPQHF. CDR3 bases: TGTGCCAGCAGAACAGGGTTTAGCAATCAGCCCCAGCATTTT.

V is TRBV27 and J is TRBJ1-2, with D maybe TRBD1 (5 bases). CDR1 and CDR2 from the germline V gene are MNHEY and SMNVEV (reference sequence). The CDR3 is 13 residues long. Trimming stripped 0 bases from V and 4 bases from J, with 6 bases between. This CDR3 reads CASSLSGGYGYTF. CDR3 DNA sequence: TGTGCCAGCAGTTTATCGGGGGGCTATGGCTACACCTTC.

The chain employs TRBV6-1 and TRBJ1-5; no definite D call. Germline values: CDR1 MNHNS, CDR2 SASEGT. Deletions cut 2 bases from V and 9 bases from J, with 17 bases between. CDR3 length: 15 residues. The CDR3 reads CASSEIGGPLWPQHF. The DNA for the CDR3 is TGTGCCAGCAGTGAAATTGGAGGACCGCTATGGCCCCAGCATTTT.

This chain links TRBV2 with TRBJ1-2; possibly TRBD1 for D (6 bases). V gave up 7 bases and J gave up 7 bases, with 16 bases separating them. This CDR3 contains 13 residues. Per the germline V gene, CDR1 is SNHLY and CDR2 is FYNNEI. The CDR3 DNA reads TGTGCCAGCAAGCTAGGGGGTACGGGTGGCTACACCTTC. It encodes CASKLGGTGGYTF.

The V gene is TRBV7-2, the J gene TRBJ1-5; D remains unclear. The germline gives CDR1 SGHTA, CDR2 FQGNSA. Trimming shortened V by 3 bases and J by 7 bases, and 10 bases separated the two germline ends. The CDR3 is 13 residues long. CDR3 sequence: CASSLREGQPQHF. In nucleotides, the CDR3 is TGTGCCAGCAGCTTGAGGGAGGGCCAGCCCCAGCATTTT.

Only one count was recorded for this clone. The gene calls are TRBV28 and TRBJ2-7; possible D gene TRBD1, 6 bases. Germline V CDR1 and CDR2: MDHEN, SYDVKM. Trimming took off 5 bases at V and 7 bases at J, with 24 bases between the two ends. This CDR3 region has 16 residues. This CDR3 is CASSGSGFRRGREQYF. The CDR3 DNA sequence: TGTGCCAGCAGTGGCTCAGGGTTTCGCAGGGGACGTGAGCAGTACTTC.

This clone was seen only once. The chain recombines TRBV7-2 with TRBJ2-7; 8 bases are shared with TRBD1. CDR3 length equals 15 residues. Germline V lookup: CDR1 SGHTA, CDR2 FQGNSA. J gave up 0 bases and V 5 bases, and 6 bases lay outside the gene matches. In nucleotides, the CDR3 is TGTGCCAGCAGCGCTACAGGGGGGAGCTCCTACGAGCAGTACTTC. This codes for CASSATGGSSYEQYF.

The rearrangement uses TRBV5-1 and TRBJ2-2; 7 nucleotides agree with TRBD2. With 1 base clipped from V and 3 bases from J, the junction kept 3 bases outside the gene matches. From germline, CDR1 is SGHRS and CDR2 YFSETQ. This CDR3 contains 15 residues. The CDR3: CASSLLLADTGELFF. Written as DNA, the CDR3 is TGCGCCAGCAGCTTGCTCCTAGCGGACACCGGGGAGCTGTTTTTT.

The J gene is TRBJ1-2, the V gene TRBV19; 8 nucleotides agree with TRBD1. The germline V gene has CDR1 LNHDA and CDR2 SQIVND (reference sequence). V shed 6 bases and J 4 bases; nucleotides not matched to a gene: 7. This CDR3 region has 14 residues. CDR3 coding DNA: TGTGCCAGTAGCCCGACAGGGGCCCTCTATGGCTACACCTTC. This gives the protein CASSPTGALYGYTF. The entire variable domain, with the rest obtained from reference TRBV19 and TRBJ1-2, is as follows: DGGITQSPKYLFRKEGQNVTLSCEQNLNHDAMYWYRQDPGQGLRLIYYSQIVNDFQKGDIAEGYSVSREKKESFPLTVTSAQKNPTAFYLCASSPTGALYGYTFGSGTRLTVV.

The genes are TRBV3-1 (or the pseudogene TRBV3-2) and TRBJ2-5; tentative D call: TRBD1 (5 bases). The ends were cut back, 1 base at V and 4 bases at J, with 7 bases in the middle. The CDR3 totals 13 residues. In germline, CDR1 is LGHDT, CDR2 YNNKEL (reference sequence). The CDR3 loop reads CASSQGTGETQYF. In DNA form, the CDR3 reads TGTGCCAGCAGCCAAGGAACAGGAGAGACCCAGTACTTC.

The rearrangement uses TRBV3-1 (or the pseudogene TRBV3-2) and TRBJ1-3; D is perhaps TRBD1 (6 bases). The CDR3 is 15 amino acids. CDR1 LGHDT and CDR2 YNNKEL come from the germline V gene (reference sequence). Trimming shortened V by 4 bases and J by 2 bases, and 12 bases separated the two germline ends. The CDR3 nucleotides are TGTGCCAGCAGCCCGACCTGGGACACTGGAAACACCATATATTTT. This encodes CASSPTWDTGNTIYF.

The V gene is TRBV11-3, the J gene TRBJ1-1, with TRBD1 as a possible D gene (5 bases). Germline V gives CDR1 SGHNT, CDR2 YENEEA. V was pared by 1 base and J by 0 bases, with 12 bases between. The CDR3 consists of 16 residues. The CDR3 coding sequence is TGTGCCAGCAGCTTAGGGGTAGGGGAAATGAACACTGAAGCTTTCTTT. Its protein is CASSLGVGEMNTEAFF.

The V and J genes are TRBV5-4 and TRBJ2-1, with 9 positions matching TRBD2. Germline trimming cut 4 bases from V and 7 bases from J; bases unmatched to any gene: 12. CDR3 length: 16 residues. The V gene's germline CDR1 is SGHNT and CDR2 YYREEE (reference sequence). CDR3 sequence: CASSTYTSGLNNEQFF. The CDR3 coding sequence is TGTGCCAGCAGCACCTATACTAGCGGGCTTAATAATGAGCAGTTCTTC.

This clone was recorded once. The chain has TRBV2 and TRBJ1-2; weak D call: TRBD1 (5 bases). With 4 bases removed from V and 2 bases from J, the gap between germline ends came to 8 bases. There are 13 residues in the CDR3. Germline lookup yields CDR1 SNHLY and CDR2 FYNNEI. DNA of the CDR3: TGTGCCAGCAGTGCACAGGAGAACTATGGCTACACCTTC. Protein: CASSAQENYGYTF.

The chain combines TRBV4-1 with TRBJ2-2, with TRBD1 identical over 9 bases. The V gene's germline CDR1 is MGHRA and CDR2 YSYEKL. V lost 5 bases and J lost 2; bases outside the gene matches: 9. This CDR3 is built from 17 residues. The CDR3 DNA reads TGCGCCAGCAGCACGGGACAGGGTAGGGATAACACCGGGGAGCTGTTTTTT. Protein sequence: CASSTGQGRDNTGELFF.